The 32 T cell receptor beta chains below all came from one sample that was sequenced in a study of blood T cell repertoires in COVID-19. Using immunoSEQ multiplex PCR, the repertoire was profiled, and TCRdb retains in-frame clones only, with some absent. The data contain a few hundred thousand clones, about 87% of them singletons. The specimen sequenced was PBMCs or T cells enriched from blood (not recorded which). The origin of the receptors is a woman aged 45-60 years who had recovered from COVID-19.

The chain has TRBV11-3 and TRBJ2-5; no clear D gene. From germline, CDR1 is SGHNT and CDR2 YENEEA. The CDR3 runs 14 residues. V lost 2 bases, J lost 0 bases, and 7 bases lay in between. Written as DNA, the CDR3 is TGTGCCAGCAGCTTAAATAATAACCAAGAGACCCAGTACTTC. Translating it yields CASSLNNNQETQYF.

The chain employs TRBV12-3 or TRBV12-4 and TRBJ1-1; 9 bases line up with TRBD1. V was pared by 6 bases and J by 4 bases, with 3 bases of the junction left unmatched. The length of the CDR3 is 13 residues. The CDR3 here is CASRSTGGTEAFF. The DNA of the CDR3 is TGTGCCAGCAGGTCGACAGGGGGCACTGAAGCTTTCTTT.

This clone was recorded only once. The chain carries TRBV7-2 and TRBJ1-2; D remains unclear. Per germline, CDR1 SGHTA and CDR2 FQGNSA. V lost 3 bases and J 2 bases, leaving 10 bases between the germline ends. The CDR3 runs to 14 residues. CDR3 protein: CASSLAASNYGYTF. The CDR3 nucleotides are TGTGCCAGCAGCTTGGCGGCAAGCAACTATGGCTACACCTTC.

The rearrangement links TRBV29-1 to TRBJ2-7; TRBD1 matches at 7 bases. CDR1 SQVTM and CDR2 ANQGSEA come from the germline V gene. The CDR3 loop spans 12 amino acids. The V and J ends lost 7 bases and 0 bases, in that order; junction bases with no gene match: 3. As DNA, the CDR3 is TGCAGCGCGGGACAGACCTCCTACGAGCAGTACTTC. It codes for CSAGQTSYEQYF.

The chain joins TRBV24-1 to TRBJ2-5; weak D call: TRBD2 (5 bases). CDR1 is KGHDR and CDR2 is SFDVKD in the germline V gene. This CDR3 contains 13 residues. With 5 bases removed from V and 1 base from J, the gap between germline ends came to 7 bases. CDR3 in DNA: TGTGCCACCAGTGGAGGAGGCCAAGAGACCCAGTACTTC. Translation: CATSGGGQETQYF.

The chain combines TRBV28 with TRBJ2-7, with a weak D call TRBD1 (6 bases). The CDR3 consists of 14 residues. V was shortened by 7 bases and J by 1 base, with 14 bases between the two germline ends. The germline CDR1 and CDR2 sequences are MDHEN and SYDVKM. The CDR3 DNA follows: TGTGCCAGCACCAAATTAGGACAGTCCTACGAGCAGTACTTC. Protein: CASTKLGQSYEQYF.

The chain couples TRBV29-1 to TRBJ1-1; a weak D match, TRBD1 (5 bases). Germline lookup yields CDR1 SQVTM and CDR2 ANQGSEA. The CDR3 has 15 amino acids. CDR3 in amino acids: CSGTDSELTNTEAFF. The CDR3 DNA reads as TGCAGTGGTACAGACAGTGAACTTACGAACACTGAAGCTTTCTTT.

A single count supports this clone. The chain recombines TRBV28 with TRBJ2-7; 7 nucleotides match TRBD1. Losses at the gene ends were 6 bases for V and 2 bases for J; bases not matched to a gene: 7. Germline CDR1 and CDR2: MDHEN and SYDVKM. The length of the CDR3 is 14 residues. This CDR3 reads CASRPDQGAYEQYF. The CDR3 DNA follows: TGTGCCAGCAGGCCAGATCAGGGGGCCTACGAGCAGTACTTC. The full variable domain, its missing parts supplied by reference TRBV28 and TRBJ2-7, is DVKVTQSSRYLVKRTGEKVFLECVQDMDHENMFWYRQDPGLGLRLIYFSYDVKMKEKGDIPEGYSVSREKKERFSLILESASTNQTSMYLCASRPDQGAYEQYFGPGTRLTVT.

This clone has just a few counts. This sequence joins TRBV19 and TRBJ1-4; D perhaps matches TRBD1 (6 bases). V gave up 6 bases and J gave up 8 bases, with 28 bases separating them. The CDR3 has 18 amino acids. The germline gives CDR1 LNHDA, CDR2 SQIVND (reference sequence). The CDR3 sequence is CASSPGGAADGVFEKLFF. DNA for the CDR3: TGTGCCAGTAGCCCGGGGGGGGCCGCCGACGGAGTATTCGAAAAACTGTTTTTT.

The chain uses TRBV6-5 and TRBJ1-6; no definite D call. This CDR3 is built from 13 residues. Trimming removed 7 bases from V and 7 bases from J, with 11 bases in between. Germline V gives CDR1 MNHEY, CDR2 SVGAGI. As DNA, the CDR3 is TGTGCCAGCATCACATCCAAGAATTCACCCCTCCACTTT. This codes for CASITSKNSPLHF.

The J gene is TRBJ1-1, the V gene TRBV7-9; D might be TRBD1 (5 bases). Trimming stripped 5 bases from V and 6 bases from J, with 16 bases between. This CDR3 is 14 amino acids long. The germline V gene encodes CDR1 SEHNR and CDR2 FQNEAQ (reference sequence). The CDR3 protein is CASSGGALIPEAFF. In DNA form, the CDR3 reads TGTGCCAGCAGCGGCGGGGCACTAATCCCTGAAGCTTTCTTT.

The V gene is TRBV2, the J gene TRBJ2-7; 8 bases agree with TRBD1. Germline V gene data show CDR1 as SNHLY and CDR2 as FYNNEI. V shed 7 bases, J shed 7 bases, and the junction held 12 bases outside the gene matches. This CDR3 is 14 amino acids long. The CDR3 nucleotides read TGTGCCAGCACCTCCAGGACAGGGTTGAAGGAGCAGTACTTC. Its translation is CASTSRTGLKEQYF.

The V call is TRBV9, the J call TRBJ1-5; 9 bases match TRBD1. CDR1 is SGDLS and CDR2 is YYNGEE in the germline V gene. Trimming took 4 bases from V and 4 from J; bases not matched to a gene: 6. This CDR3 region has 15 residues. The CDR3 loop reads CASSPGGTGNQPQHF. The CDR3 region has the DNA TGTGCCAGCAGCCCGGGGGGGACAGGGAATCAGCCCCAGCATTTT. Full variable domain (outside the CDR3, taken from reference TRBV9 and TRBJ1-5): DSGVTQTPKHLITATGQRVTLRCSPRSGDLSVYWYQQSLDQGLQFLIQYYNGEERAKGNILERFSAQQFPDLHSELNLSSLELGDSALYFCASSPGGTGNQPQHFGDGTRLSIL.

Written as DNA, the CDR3 is TGTGCCAGCAGGAGACAGGGGTTGGGTGAAAAACTGTTTTTT. Encoded protein: CASRRQGLGEKLFF. This rearrangement joins TRBV25-1 to TRBJ1-4; 8 bases are a match to TRBD1. The V and J ends lost 6 bases and 7 bases, in that order; junction bases with no gene match: 7. The CDR3 is 14 residues long. Germline loops: CDR1 MGHDK, CDR2 SYGVNS.

The rearrangement uses TRBV3-1 (or the pseudogene TRBV3-2) and TRBJ2-7; 7 bases map to TRBD1. The CDR3 extends over 14 amino acids. Germline-derived CDR1 and CDR2 are LGHDT and YNNKEL (reference sequence). With 6 bases clipped from V and 0 bases from J, the junction kept 5 bases outside the gene matches. Written as DNA, the CDR3 is TGTGCCAGCAGACTGACAGGGACCTCCTACGAGCAGTACTTC. This gives the protein CASRLTGTSYEQYF.

The chain employs TRBV4-1 and TRBJ1-2; D is possibly TRBD1 (5 bases). The CDR3 contains 15 residues. Trimming shortened V by 5 bases and J by 4 bases, and 17 bases separated the two germline ends. The germline V gene has CDR1 MGHRA and CDR2 YSYEKL. The CDR3 sequence is CASSSRRGKGYGYTF. Written as DNA, the CDR3 is TGCGCCAGCAGCTCCAGGCGGGGGAAGGGCTATGGCTACACCTTC.

The rearrangement joins TRBV6-1 to TRBJ1-1; no reliable D call. Germline CDR1 and CDR2: MNHNS and SASEGT. This CDR3 region has 18 residues. With 3 bases removed from V and 2 bases from J, the gap between germline ends came to 22 bases. DNA for the CDR3: TGTGCCAGCAGTGATCTATCCGGTCTGAGGATAGGAAACACTGAAGCTTTCTTT. Protein product: CASSDLSGLRIGNTEAFF.

This chain links TRBV12-5 with TRBJ2-1, with D maybe TRBD1 (6 bases). Germline assignment: CDR1 LGHNT and CDR2 FRNRAP. Deletions cut 0 bases from V and 2 bases from J, with 8 bases between. The CDR3 length is 15 residues. This CDR3 is CASGLVQGPYNEQFF. For the CDR3, the DNA is TGTGCTAGTGGTTTGGTACAGGGACCCTACAATGAGCAGTTCTTC.

This chain links TRBV21-1 with TRBJ1-1; the tabulated D call, TRBD1, remains unverified against the DNA. TRBV21-1 is deemed a pseudogene. CDR3 length: 13 amino acids. DNA for the CDR3: TGTGCCAGCAGCAGACATGGTAGCACTGAAGCTTTCTTT. Translating gives CASSRHGSTEAFF.

J is TRBJ1-1 and V is TRBV28; D is unresolved. The V gene lost 9 bases and the J gene lost 5 bases, with 7 bases spanning the gap. This CDR3 comprises 10 residues. CDR1 and CDR2 (germline): MDHEN, SYDVKM. The CDR3, as DNA: TGTGCCAGTAGGAGGACTGAAGCTTTCTTT. Translating gives CASRRTEAFF.

The chain carries TRBV7-2 and TRBJ1-2; D is possibly TRBD1 (6 bases). The CDR3 runs 11 residues. V lost 3 bases, J lost 13 bases, and 12 bases lay in between. The germline CDR1 and CDR2 sequences are SGHTA and FQGNSA. The CDR3 region is CASSLGAGATF. The CDR3 DNA reads TGTGCCAGCAGCTTGGGGGCAGGGGCCACCTTC.

The chain has TRBV5-8 and TRBJ1-2; 7 bases line up with TRBD1. V was clipped by 4 bases and J by 3 bases; unmatched bases: 9. Germline loops: CDR1 SGHTS, CDR2 YDEGEE. This CDR3 comprises 15 residues. The CDR3 loop reads CASSIRGAVYYGYTF. CDR3 bases: TGTGCCAGCAGCATCAGGGGGGCCGTTTACTATGGCTACACCTTC.

The chain employs TRBV4-3 and TRBJ2-4; D may be TRBD1 (7 bases). Looked up from germline, CDR1 is LGHNA and CDR2 is YSLEER. This CDR3 is 16 amino acids long. V was trimmed by 0 bases and J by 6 bases, leaving 15 bases between them. CDR3 nucleotides: TGCGCCAGCAGCCAAGAGGCACTCAGGGGGGTAAACATTCAGTACTTC. Translated: CASSQEALRGVNIQYF.

This clone has more than one count but fewer than ten. CDR3 residues: CASSRGQNNQPQHF. CDR3 coding DNA: TGTGCCAGCAGCCGAGGACAGAACAATCAGCCCCAGCATTTT. The rearrangement joins TRBV2 to TRBJ1-5, with a possible D match to TRBD1 (6 bases). The CDR3 length is 14 residues. The germline V gene has CDR1 SNHLY and CDR2 FYNNEI. V lost 6 bases, J lost 3 bases, and 12 bases lay in between.

This chain connects TRBV7-2 to TRBJ1-6; 8 bases align to TRBD1. The CDR3 runs to 15 residues. Germline V gives CDR1 SGHTA, CDR2 FQGNSA. V gave up 3 bases and J gave up 7 bases; unmatched junction bases: 5. This chain's CDR3 is CASSLSGTGNSPLHF. CDR3 coding DNA: TGTGCCAGCAGCTTGTCTGGGACAGGCAATTCACCCCTCCACTTT.

This chain uses TRBV28 with TRBJ1-1; tentative D call: TRBD1 (5 bases). V lost 4 bases to trimming and J lost 1 base, with 25 bases between them. Germline CDR1 and CDR2: MDHEN and SYDVKM. The CDR3 is 19 amino acids. The CDR3 DNA reads TGTGCCAGCAGTTCGATGTGGGGGGTGGCAGGCCGGAGGAACACTGAAGCTTTCTTT. Amino acid sequence: CASSSMWGVAGRRNTEAFF.

This sequence joins TRBV6-5 and TRBJ2-5; D might be TRBD1 (6 bases). The CDR3 is 13 residues long. With 6 bases removed from V and 5 bases from J, the gap between germline ends came to 13 bases. The germline V gene encodes CDR1 MNHEY and CDR2 SVGAGI. The CDR3 loop reads CASRQGSGETQYF. The CDR3, as DNA: TGTGCCAGCAGACAGGGTAGTGGGGAGACCCAGTACTTC.

The chain recombines TRBV7-9 with TRBJ1-2; D unclear. The CDR3 sequence is 15 residues long. V was shortened by 4 bases and J by 8 bases, with 20 bases between the two germline ends. Germline loops: CDR1 SEHNR, CDR2 FQNEAQ (reference sequence). The CDR3 region is CASSSYESPAWGYTF. The CDR3, as DNA: TGTGCCAGCAGCTCCTACGAAAGCCCCGCCTGGGGCTACACCTTC.

The V call is TRBV29-1, the J call TRBJ2-5; 14 nucleotides line up with TRBD2. The CDR3 is 17 residues long. The germline gives CDR1 SQVTM, CDR2 ANQGSEA. Trimming removed 0 bases from V and 5 bases from J; junction bases left unmatched: 8. CDR3 nucleotide sequence: TGCAGCGTTGAAGAACAGGGACTAGCGGGGGTTACGGAGACCCAGTACTTC. Its protein is CSVEEQGLAGVTETQYF.

This sequence joins TRBV5-8 and TRBJ2-3; possibly TRBD2 for D (5 bases). The CDR3 runs 15 residues. V was trimmed by 7 bases and J by 3 bases, leaving 18 bases between them. The germline V gene encodes CDR1 SGHTS and CDR2 YDEGEE. CDR3 bases: TGTGCCAGCGCGCTATTCGGGGTTGATACAGATACGCAGTATTTT. Amino acid sequence: CASALFGVDTDTQYF.

This sequence joins TRBV7-8 and TRBJ2-5; TRBD2 matches at 8 bases. The CDR3 length is 15 residues. V lost 2 bases, J lost 1 base, and 3 bases stayed unmatched. Germline V lookup: CDR1 SGHVS, CDR2 FQNEAQ. The CDR3 DNA is TGTGCCAGCAGCTTAACGGGGGGGCTCCAAGAGACCCAGTACTTC. As protein: CASSLTGGLQETQYF. The full variable domain, its missing parts supplied by reference TRBV7-8 and TRBJ2-5, is GAGVSQSPRYKVAKRGQDVALRCDPISGHVSLFWYQQALGQGPEFLTYFQNEAQLDKSGLPSDRFFAERPEGSVSTLKIQRTQQEDSAVYLCASSLTGGLQETQYFGPGTRLLVL.

This clone was found once. V gene TRBV7-9 combines with J gene TRBJ1-3, with 8 bases matching TRBD1. The ends lost 1 base at V and 0 bases at J; junction bases unmatched: 2. CDR1 is SEHNR, CDR2 FQNEAQ, per germline (reference sequence). CDR3 length: 16 residues. This CDR3 reads CASSLGDRSSGNTIYF. In nucleotides, the CDR3 is TGTGCCAGCAGCTTAGGGGACAGGAGCTCTGGAAACACCATATATTTT.